The source of this T cell receptor beta chain is a study of PD-L1 blockade in urothelial cancer. Background on the study: Peripheral blood specimens exhibited a median yield of around 150,000 T cells.

With 4 bases clipped from V and 5 bases from J, the junction kept 7 bases outside the gene matches. The germline V gene encodes CDR1 SEHNR and CDR2 FQNEAQ (reference sequence). This CDR3 is 14 amino acids long. Time point: pretreatment peripheral blood. Assay: immunoSEQ multiplex PCR; the TCRdb copy retains only in-frame clones and omits some. The sample consists of 58,000 or so clones, about 86% of them appearing once. This chain connects TRBV7-9 to TRBJ2-7; 8 positions agree with TRBD2. Sequences were derived from PBMCs, sampled around atezolizumab (anti-PD-L1) treatment. This clonotype originated in a man in his sixties or seventies with urothelial cancer. The CDR3 DNA is TGTGCCAGCAGCTCCCGGGGGGGTTTTCACGAGCAGTACTTC. Amino acid sequence: CASSSRGGFHEQYF.